This entry lists 16 T cell receptor beta chains sequenced from one sample in a study of PD-1 blockade in classical Hodgkin lymphoma (dated by TCRdb to about 2020). Library preparation used the immunoSEQ multiplex PCR assay. Entries here come from immuneACCESS through TCRdb and include only in-frame sequences with V and J called. Some clones fail to appear in such tables; in the studies checked, an unresolved V gene covers under half of the shortfall, and the cause of the remainder is unknown. Present in this sample are more than 50,000 clones, 71% of which were seen just once. The leading ten clones occupy less than 9.5% of the sample. According to the study, the label for this sample's time point signals: cycle 2 day 1 (C2D1) of nivolumab. Every trial patient had relapsed after autologous stem cell transplantation, and cohorts A, B and C differed in prior brentuximab vedotin exposure. This material consisted of peripheral blood mononuclear cells (PBMCs), taken before the second cycle of nivolumab. These receptors were taken from a human donor with classical Hodgkin lymphoma.

The chain recombines TRBV6-6 with TRBJ2-7; D not resolved. Deletions cut 2 bases from V and 7 bases from J, with 12 bases between. The germline CDR1 and CDR2 sequences are MNHNY and SVGAGI (reference sequence). This CDR3 spans 13 amino acids. The CDR3 DNA follows: TGTGCCAGCAGTTACGGATTTGCGGATGAGCAGTACTTC. Protein product: CASSYGFADEQYF.

The CDR3: CSVWRGHEQYF. CDR3 DNA sequence: TGCAGCGTTTGGAGGGGTCACGAGCAGTACTTC. The V and J genes are TRBV29-1 and TRBJ2-7, with a tentative D call TRBD2 (6 bases). The CDR3 consists of 11 residues. From germline, CDR1 is SQVTM and CDR2 ANQGSEA. Between the trimmed V and J ends, which lost 5 bases and 5 bases, there was a span of 10 bases.

The chain couples TRBV7-9 to TRBJ1-2, with a weak D call TRBD1 (6 bases). Germline-derived CDR1 and CDR2 are SEHNR and FQNEAQ (reference sequence). V was clipped by 4 bases and J by 6 bases, with 12 bases between them. The CDR3 is made up of 13 amino acids. CDR3 nucleotides: TGTGCCAGCAGCTCCCCAGGGGATAATGGCTACACCTTC. Its translation is CASSSPGDNGYTF.

The chain couples TRBV6-4 to TRBJ2-7; unclear D gene. Germline CDR1 is MRHNA and CDR2 is SNTAGT. V dropped 6 bases and J dropped 3 bases, with 15 bases sitting between them. The CDR3 has 14 residues. In nucleotides, the CDR3 is TGTGCCAGCAGCCACCCCCGGGCCATCTACGAGCAGTACTTC. It encodes CASSHPRAIYEQYF.

V is TRBV27 and J is TRBJ1-2, with 10 bases matching TRBD1. This CDR3 spans 14 amino acids. CDR1 is MNHEY, CDR2 SMNVEV, per germline (reference sequence). With V trimmed by 4 bases and J by 4 bases, 3 bases remained unmatched. The CDR3 nucleotides read TGTGCCAGCAGTTGGACAGGGGGTTTCTATGGCTACACCTTC. Protein: CASSWTGGFYGYTF.

The chain joins TRBV19 to TRBJ2-7, with unresolved D. Germline assignment: CDR1 LNHDA and CDR2 SQIVND (reference sequence). The CDR3 is made up of 15 amino acids. V was cut by 6 bases and J by 1 base, with 16 bases left in between. The chain's CDR3 is CASRPIGMNSYEQYF. CDR3 bases: TGTGCCAGTAGGCCGATAGGGATGAATTCCTACGAGCAGTACTTC.

This chain uses TRBV5-1 with TRBJ1-4, with D tentatively TRBD1 (6 bases). The CDR3 is 16 amino acids. CDR1 and CDR2 from the germline V gene are SGHRS and YFSETQ. The V end lost 4 bases, the J end lost 4 bases, and 17 bases lay between the germline ends. The CDR3 region is CASSPWGGQGNEKLFF. DNA of the CDR3: TGCGCCAGCAGCCCATGGGGGGGCCAGGGTAATGAAAAACTGTTTTTT. The whole variable domain, filled in from reference TRBV5-1 and TRBJ1-4, reads KAGVTQTPRYLIKTRGQQVTLSCSPISGHRSVSWYQQTPGQGLQFLFEYFSETQRNKGNFPGRFSGRQFSNSRSEMNVSTLELGDSALYLCASSPWGGQGNEKLFFGSGTQLSVL.

This clone was detected a few times. The rearrangement joins TRBV9 to TRBJ2-1; TRBD2 matches 9 bases. Germline assignment: CDR1 SGDLS and CDR2 YYNGEE. Trimming removed 0 bases from V and 3 bases from J; junction bases left unmatched: 10. There are 18 residues in the CDR3. The DNA for the CDR3 is TGTGCCAGCAGCGTAGCTCCGGCTAGCGGGACCTACTACAATGAGCAGTTCTTC. Amino acids: CASSVAPASGTYYNEQFF.

This chain connects TRBV7-8 to TRBJ1-1; D gene uncertain. The ends were cut back, 1 base at V and 0 bases at J, with 9 bases in the middle. This CDR3 is built from 15 residues. CDR1 and CDR2 from the germline V gene are SGHVS and FQNEAQ. As DNA, the CDR3 is TGTGCCAGCAGCTTAGACAGCGAGATGAACACTGAAGCTTTCTTT. Its translation: CASSLDSEMNTEAFF.

This chain uses TRBV14 with TRBJ2-5; D uncertain. Trimming took 0 bases from V and 6 from J, leaving 5 bases between them. Looked up from germline, CDR1 is SGHDN and CDR2 is FVKESK. This CDR3 has 12 amino acids. The CDR3 region has the DNA TGTGCCAGCAGCCAAGATAGGAAGACCCAGTACTTC. Protein product: CASSQDRKTQYF.

The rearrangement uses TRBV18 and TRBJ1-2, with D hard to call. This CDR3 comprises 12 residues. Trimming took 3 bases from V and 3 from J, leaving 5 bases between them. The V gene's germline CDR1 is KGHSH and CDR2 LQKENI. The CDR3 loop is CASSPGDYGYTF. In DNA, the CDR3 is TGTGCCAGCTCACCCGGTGACTATGGCTACACCTTC. The full variable domain, its missing parts supplied by reference TRBV18 and TRBJ1-2, is NAGVMQNPRHLVRRRGQEARLRCSPMKGHSHVYWYRQLPEEGLKFMVYLQKENIIDESGMPKERFSAEFPKEGPSILRIQQVVRGDSAAYFCASSPGDYGYTFGSGTRLTVV.

The rearrangement links TRBV2 to TRBJ1-2; D uncertain. The CDR3 sequence is 14 residues long. The germline V and J ends were trimmed by 0 bases and 6 bases, with 11 bases remaining between them. CDR1 SNHLY and CDR2 FYNNEI come from the germline V gene. The CDR3 loop is CASSEARGMDGYTF. The DNA of the CDR3 is TGTGCCAGCAGTGAAGCGCGAGGAATGGATGGCTACACCTTC.

The CDR3 here is CASALTIYNEQFF. Here the CDR3 DNA reads TGTGCCAGCGCCCTAACCATCTACAATGAGCAGTTCTTC. This rearrangement joins TRBV2 to TRBJ2-1; no clear D gene. This CDR3 spans 13 amino acids. Trimming shortened V by 8 bases and J by 3 bases, and 11 bases separated the two germline ends. Germline loops: CDR1 SNHLY, CDR2 FYNNEI.

The CDR3 here is CASSEIIGTGSSGNTIYF. In nucleotides, the CDR3 is TGTGCCAGCAGTGAAATAATCGGGACAGGAAGCTCTGGAAACACCATATATTTT. The rearrangement joins TRBV25-1 to TRBJ1-3; 8 bases agree with TRBD1. The CDR3 consists of 18 residues. The germline V gene has CDR1 MGHDK and CDR2 SYGVNS. J lost 0 bases, V lost 2 bases, and 9 bases had no gene match.

This chain joins TRBV6-5 and TRBJ2-2, with D possibly matching TRBD2 (6 bases). CDR3 length: 15 amino acids. V dropped 8 bases and J dropped 6 bases, with 19 bases sitting between them. The germline V gene encodes CDR1 MNHEY and CDR2 SVGAGI. CDR3 nucleotide sequence: TGTGCCAGCCTTAAGTGGCTAGCGCCCCCCGGGGAGCTGTTTTTT. Its protein product is CASLKWLAPPGELFF.

The V call is TRBV7-8, the J call TRBJ1-3; D is unclear. The CDR3 runs to 16 residues. CDR1 is SGHVS, CDR2 FQNEAQ, per germline. Trimming left V 4 bases short and J 0 bases short, with 13 bases between. CDR3 protein: CASSSRIGNSGNTIYF. In nucleotides, the CDR3 is TGTGCCAGCAGCTCAAGGATTGGTAACTCTGGAAACACCATATATTTT. Variable domain in full (rest from reference TRBV7-8 and TRBJ1-3): GAGVSQSPRYKVAKRGQDVALRCDPISGHVSLFWYQQALGQGPEFLTYFQNEAQLDKSGLPSDRFFAERPEGSVSTLKIQRTQQEDSAVYLCASSSRIGNSGNTIYFGEGSWLTVV.